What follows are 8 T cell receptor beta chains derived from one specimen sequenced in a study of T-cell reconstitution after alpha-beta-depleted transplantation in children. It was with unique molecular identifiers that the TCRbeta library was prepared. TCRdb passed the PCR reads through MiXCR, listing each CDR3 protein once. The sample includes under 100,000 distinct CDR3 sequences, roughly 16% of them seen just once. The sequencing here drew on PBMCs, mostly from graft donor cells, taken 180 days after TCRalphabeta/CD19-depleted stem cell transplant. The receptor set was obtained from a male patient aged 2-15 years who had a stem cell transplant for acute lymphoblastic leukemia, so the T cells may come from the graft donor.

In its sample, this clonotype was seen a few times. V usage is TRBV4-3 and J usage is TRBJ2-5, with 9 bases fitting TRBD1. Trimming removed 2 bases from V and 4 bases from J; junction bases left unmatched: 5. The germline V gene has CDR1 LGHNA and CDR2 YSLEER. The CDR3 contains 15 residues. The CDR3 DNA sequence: TGCGCCAGCAGCCAAAGTTGGGACAGGGCAGAGACCCAGTACTTC. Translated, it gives CASSQSWDRAETQYF.

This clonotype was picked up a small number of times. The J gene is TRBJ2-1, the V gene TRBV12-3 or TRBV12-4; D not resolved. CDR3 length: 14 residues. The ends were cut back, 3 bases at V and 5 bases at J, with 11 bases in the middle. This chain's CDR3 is CASSLGLSNNEQFF. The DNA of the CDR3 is TGTGCCAGCAGTTTGGGCCTTAGTAACAATGAGCAGTTCTTC.

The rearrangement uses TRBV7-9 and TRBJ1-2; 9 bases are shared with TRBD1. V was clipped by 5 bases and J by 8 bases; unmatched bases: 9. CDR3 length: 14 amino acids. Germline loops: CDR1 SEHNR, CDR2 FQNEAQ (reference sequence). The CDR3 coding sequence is TGTGCCAGCAGCCCTCCCGGGACAGGGAAGGGCTACACCTTC. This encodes CASSPPGTGKGYTF.

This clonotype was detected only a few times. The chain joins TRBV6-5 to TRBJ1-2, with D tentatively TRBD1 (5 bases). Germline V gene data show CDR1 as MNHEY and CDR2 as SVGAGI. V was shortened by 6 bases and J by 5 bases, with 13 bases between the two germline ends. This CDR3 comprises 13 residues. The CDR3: CASSRDSVYGYTF. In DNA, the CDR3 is TGTGCCAGCAGCCGCGACAGTGTATATGGCTACACCTTC.

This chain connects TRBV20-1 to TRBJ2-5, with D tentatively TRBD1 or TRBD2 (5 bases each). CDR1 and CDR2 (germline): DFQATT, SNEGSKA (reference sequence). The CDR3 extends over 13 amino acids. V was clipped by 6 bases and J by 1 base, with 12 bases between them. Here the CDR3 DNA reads TGCAGTGCCGAAGGGGAGTTCCAAGAGACCCAGTACTTC. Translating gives CSAEGEFQETQYF.

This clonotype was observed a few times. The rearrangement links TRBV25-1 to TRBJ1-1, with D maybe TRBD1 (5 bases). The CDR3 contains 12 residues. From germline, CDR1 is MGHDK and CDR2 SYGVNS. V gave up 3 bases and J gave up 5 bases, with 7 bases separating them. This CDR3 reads CASSEGGTEAFF. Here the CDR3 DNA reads TGTGCCAGCAGTGAGGGGGGAACTGAAGCTTTCTTT.

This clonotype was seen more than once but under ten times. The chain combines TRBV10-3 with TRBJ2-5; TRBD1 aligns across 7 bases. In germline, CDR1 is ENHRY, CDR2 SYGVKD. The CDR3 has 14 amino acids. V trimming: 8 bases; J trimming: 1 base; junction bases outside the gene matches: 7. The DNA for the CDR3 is TGTGCCATCGGGAACAGGGGCCTCCAAGAGACCCAGTACTTC. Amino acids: CAIGNRGLQETQYF.

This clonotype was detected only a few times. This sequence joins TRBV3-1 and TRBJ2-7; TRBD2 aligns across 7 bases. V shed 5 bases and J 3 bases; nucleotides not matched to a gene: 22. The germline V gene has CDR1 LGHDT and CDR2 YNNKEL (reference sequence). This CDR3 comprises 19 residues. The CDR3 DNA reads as TGTGCCAGCAGCGGCGGACTAGTTTATTCCCTCAGCTCTAACTACGAGCAGTACTTC. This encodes CASSGGLVYSLSSNYEQYF.